Listed here are 3 T cell receptor beta chains from one sample, sequenced in a study of blood T cell repertoires in COVID-19. The table came from immunoSEQ multiplex PCR; TCRdb's copy has only in-frame clones and leaves some out. The data contain around 150,000 clones, 84% of them singletons. Sequencing used peripheral blood. All receptors come from a man aged 70 or older with acute or convalescent COVID-19.

The chain links TRBV19 to TRBJ1-6, with TRBD1 matching over 7 bases. The CDR3 spans 15 residues. Germline values: CDR1 LNHDA, CDR2 SQIVND (reference sequence). After removal of 10 bases from V and 7 bases from J, the junction contained 13 bases not matched to a gene. CDR3 sequence: CATGPSGQLNSPLHF. CDR3 bases: TGTGCCACTGGACCCTCGGGACAGTTAAATTCACCCCTCCACTTT. The full variable domain, in which reference TRBV19 and TRBJ1-6 provide the parts outside the CDR3, is DGGITQSPKYLFRKEGQNVTLSCEQNLNHDAMYWYRQDPGQGLRLIYYSQIVNDFQKGDIAEGYSVSREKKESFPLTVTSAQKNPTAFYLCATGPSGQLNSPLHFGNGTRLTVT.

The chain links TRBV18 to TRBJ1-3, with D perhaps TRBD1 (6 bases). Trimming left V 2 bases short and J 0 bases short, with 14 bases between. The CDR3 runs to 17 residues. From germline, CDR1 is KGHSH and CDR2 LQKENI. The CDR3 DNA sequence: TGTGCCAGCTCACCAGAGACAGGCGACCGCTCTGGAAACACCATATATTTT. Translated: CASSPETGDRSGNTIYF.

The chain combines TRBV28 with TRBJ2-3; 9 bases are a match to TRBD2. From germline, CDR1 is MDHEN and CDR2 SYDVKM. The junction had 5 bases not matched to a gene; V was cut back by 2 bases and J by 2 bases. CDR3 length: 16 residues. CDR3 amino acids: CASSLPASGDTDTQYF. DNA for the CDR3: TGTGCCAGCAGTTTACCCGCTAGCGGGGACACAGATACGCAGTATTTT. The variable domain in full, completed from reference TRBV28 and TRBJ2-3, reads DVKVTQSSRYLVKRTGEKVFLECVQDMDHENMFWYRQDPGLGLRLIYFSYDVKMKEKGDIPEGYSVSREKKERFSLILESASTNQTSMYLCASSLPASGDTDTQYFGPGTRLTVL.